Listed below are T cell receptor beta chains from one sample, sequenced in a study of T cells in Graves' hyperthyroidism and ophthalmopathy. MiXCR, applied by TCRdb to the multiplex PCR reads, yields one record per CDR3 protein. Of around 450,000 distinct CDR3 sequences in the sample, approximately 14% were seen once. The sample taken for sequencing was blood. These receptors came from a woman aged 18-30 years with Graves' hyperthyroidism. The conserved cysteine and the conserved F or W are not part of the CDR3 here. Clone size, where shown, is once, few, many, or a class for clones that have expanded.

v_call clone_size cdr3_aa
TRBV19 NA ASSDGGLETQY
TRBV6-1 many ASTYGGAVETQY
TRBV29-1 few SVALADTQY
TRBV12-3/TRBV12-4 many ASSFGHSGGSTDTQY
TRBV2 many ASDTGGSTEAF
TRBV12-3/TRBV12-4 few ASNKNTGELF
TRBV19 NA ATISPSGPWYGYT
TRBV7-3 NA ASSLTGQRNTGELF
TRBV29-1 NA SVDKGRDSDYGYT
TRBV4-1 many ASSLPGGGEAF
TRBV11-2 many ASSLVSVPEAF
TRBV7-9 few ASSPNWGLNYGYT
TRBV6-1 NA ASSESEGGSGAEQF
TRBV11-1 many ASSLGSGANVLT
TRBV5-6 few ASSSDIRDTQY
TRBV12-3/TRBV12-4 many ASSYTGQETQY
TRBV10-1 many ASSPGRSYEQY
TRBV12-5 NA ASGPDSGAYNEQF
TRBV3-1 many ASSQTSEETQY
TRBV7-2 NA ASSLGPPGGALEETQY
TRBV7-3 NA ASSQRGELRYNEQF
TRBV28 few ASSSESDTQY
TRBV20-1 many SASSSLGTEAF
TRBV20-1 NA SANNPGGGHGYT
TRBV4-2 NA ASSQVSTTEAF
TRBV7-9 NA ASSDRYSEQY
TRBV7-3 many ASSLTAGRENSNEQF
TRBV7-9 many ASSQDRGRGYGYT
TRBV19 NA ASKSFGYPLNQPQH
TRBV4-2 NA ASSQEAMQETQY
TRBV29-1 many SVNGRFLDEQY
TRBV28 many ASTRVYTEAF
TRBV4-2 once ASSQLDRASYEQY
TRBV3-1 many ASSQSDEHSPLH
TRBV7-9 many ASRWDRGHNEQF
TRBV7-8 few ASSRRDSRDETQY